This T cell receptor (beta chain) is drawn from a study of cytomegalovirus exposure and HLA in healthy donors. Whole-study context: Earlier findings included more than 95 million unique TCR beta sequences obtained from 150 million to 200 million T cells.

PCR employed 60 Vbeta and 13 Jbeta primers. Sequencing used immunoSEQ multiplex PCR; TCRdb keeps in-frame clones, though not all of them. Here the sample spans tens of thousands of clones, about four fifths being singletons. The CDR3 loop spans 17 amino acids. Germline V gene data show CDR1 as SGHDN and CDR2 as FVKESK. V lost 1 base and J 0 bases, leaving 16 bases between the germline ends. Findings and limits, study-wide: A likely sequencing artifact accounted for one observed cluster of highly shared sequence variants. Productive rates of about 90% or about 30% were seen for most TCR beta V segments in an earlier analysis. Reportedly, HLA-A and HLA-B alleles of most subjects were accurately predicted from TCR beta.

The sample holds a few counts of this clone. The antigen is not known. The chain recombines TRBV14 with TRBJ2-7; no clear D. The material sequenced was PBMCs. This TCR derives from a woman between 40 and 55 years old in good health and CMV-seronegative. CDR3 DNA sequence: TGTGCCAGCAGCCAAGGATCCCTTTTACAGAGCTCCTACGAGCAGTACTTC. Protein product: CASSQGSLLQSSYEQYF.